This T cell receptor (beta chain) was found in a study of cytomegalovirus exposure and HLA in healthy donors. A note on this clone: Its antigen is unidentified.

V lost 2 bases to trimming and J lost 0 bases, with 23 bases between them. Per the germline V gene, CDR1 is MNHNS and CDR2 is SASEGT. This CDR3 is built from 20 residues. Measured with immunoSEQ multiplex PCR; TCRdb has only the in-frame clones, and not every one. The table includes some 120,000 clones, just under 95% detected once. Whole-study findings and limits: With high specificity and sensitivity, the classifier reportedly diagnosed cytomegalovirus status.

Donors were drawn from the approximately 110-subject validation cohort, separate from the roughly 700-subject first cohort. This chain links TRBV6-1 with TRBJ1-3; a possible D gene is TRBD1 (5 bases). This receptor was taken from a woman under 30 in good health and CMV-seronegative. The sample comprised PBMCs. This chain's CDR3 is CASSERLGAAYLYSGNTIYF. The CDR3 DNA reads TGTGCCAGCAGTGAACGGCTAGGGGCGGCTTACTTATACTCTGGAAACACCATATATTTT.